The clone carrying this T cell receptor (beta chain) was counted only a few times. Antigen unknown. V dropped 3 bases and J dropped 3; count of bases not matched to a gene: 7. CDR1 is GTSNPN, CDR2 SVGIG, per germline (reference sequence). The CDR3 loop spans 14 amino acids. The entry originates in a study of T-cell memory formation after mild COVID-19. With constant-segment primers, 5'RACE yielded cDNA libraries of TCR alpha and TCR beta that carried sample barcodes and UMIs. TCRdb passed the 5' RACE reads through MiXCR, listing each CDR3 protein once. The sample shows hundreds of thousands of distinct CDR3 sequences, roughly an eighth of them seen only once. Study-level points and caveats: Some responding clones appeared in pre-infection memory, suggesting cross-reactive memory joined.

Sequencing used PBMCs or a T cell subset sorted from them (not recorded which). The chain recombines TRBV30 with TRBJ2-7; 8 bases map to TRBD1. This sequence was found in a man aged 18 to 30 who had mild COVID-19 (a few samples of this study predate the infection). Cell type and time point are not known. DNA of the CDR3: TGTGCCTGGAGCTTAGCCGGGACAGGCTACGAGCAGTACTTC. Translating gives CAWSLAGTGYEQYF. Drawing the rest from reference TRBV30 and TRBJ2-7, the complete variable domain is SQTIHQWPATLVQPVGSPLSLECTVEGTSNPNLYWYRQAAGRGLQLLFYSVGIGQISSEVPQNLSASRPQDRQFILSSKKLLLSDSGFYLCAWSLAGTGYEQYFGPGTRLTVT.